This T cell receptor beta chain was observed in a study of identical twins. Study-wide results and caveats: The study found weaker excess twin sharing in beta out-of-frame sequences.

TCRdb called the 5' RACE reads again in MiXCR, with one record for every CDR3 protein. The data hold approximately 600,000 distinct CDR3 sequences, with 7.1% observed a single time. Worth noting for this clonotype: Its antigen remains unidentified.

The CDR3 length is 8 residues. This sample was also put to use in a study of yellow fever vaccine responses in identical twins.

This receptor was identified in a woman aged 18-35 years in good health. The rearrangement uses TRBV21-1 and TRBJ2-3. TRBV21-1 is marked as a pseudogene. The source material was PBMCs. The DNA of the CDR3 is TGTGATGTGGATACGCAGTATTTT. It codes for CDVDTQYF.